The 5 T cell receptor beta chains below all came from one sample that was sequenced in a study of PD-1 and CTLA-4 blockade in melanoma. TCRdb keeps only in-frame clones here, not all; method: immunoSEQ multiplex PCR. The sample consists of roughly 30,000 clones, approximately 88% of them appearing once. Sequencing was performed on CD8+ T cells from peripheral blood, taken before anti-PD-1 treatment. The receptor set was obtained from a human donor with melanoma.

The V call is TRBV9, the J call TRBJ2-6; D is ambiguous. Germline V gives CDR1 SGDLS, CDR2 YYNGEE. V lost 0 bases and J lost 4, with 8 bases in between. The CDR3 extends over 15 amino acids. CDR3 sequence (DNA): TGTGCCAGCAGCGTAGTGGTCAACGGGGCCAACGTCCTGACTTTC. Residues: CASSVVVNGANVLTF.

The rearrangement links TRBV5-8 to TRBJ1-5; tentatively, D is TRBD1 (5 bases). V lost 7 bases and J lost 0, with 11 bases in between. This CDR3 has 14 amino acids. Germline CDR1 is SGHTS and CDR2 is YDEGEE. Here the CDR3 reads CASSGQISNQPQHF. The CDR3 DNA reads TGTGCCAGCTCGGGGCAAATTAGCAATCAGCCCCAGCATTTT.

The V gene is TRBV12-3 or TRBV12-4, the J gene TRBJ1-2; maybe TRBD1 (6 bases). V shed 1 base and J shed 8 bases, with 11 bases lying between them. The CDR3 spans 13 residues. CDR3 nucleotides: TGTGCCAGCAGTTTAGGAACAGGGCGCGGCTACACCTTC. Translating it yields CASSLGTGRGYTF.

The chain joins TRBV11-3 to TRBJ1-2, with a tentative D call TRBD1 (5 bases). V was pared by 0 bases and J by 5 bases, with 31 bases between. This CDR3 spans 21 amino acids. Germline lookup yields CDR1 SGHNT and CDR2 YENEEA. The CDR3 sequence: CASSLDYSSFGFRGSLYGYTF. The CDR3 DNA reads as TGTGCCAGCAGCTTAGATTACTCCTCTTTCGGTTTTCGGGGGTCCCTTTATGGCTACACCTTC.

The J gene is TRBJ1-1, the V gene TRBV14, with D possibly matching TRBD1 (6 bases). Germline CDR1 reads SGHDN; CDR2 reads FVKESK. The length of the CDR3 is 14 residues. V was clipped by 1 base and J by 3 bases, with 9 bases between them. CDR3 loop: CASSQGSGDTEAFF. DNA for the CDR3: TGTGCCAGCAGCCAAGGGTCAGGGGACACTGAAGCTTTCTTT.